This T cell receptor (beta chain) was sequenced for a study of breast tumors, draining lymph nodes, adjacent tissues. Study-wide results and limits: Data fit most tumor T cells coming from lymph node, expanding in tumor. Compared with lymph nodes, tumors were less diverse; compared with nontumor tissue, more. That most tumor T cells come from lymph nodes remained unproven.

This clonotype was counted many times. What it binds is not known. This CDR3 is built from 15 residues. V lost 5 bases to trimming and J lost 8 bases; unmatched junction nucleotides: 11. Germline loops: CDR1 SEHNR, CDR2 FQNEAQ (reference sequence). TCRdb processed the multiplex PCR reads anew with MiXCR; each CDR3 protein has one entry. The sample records some 47,000 distinct CDR3 sequences, approximately 45% being singletons. Sequences were obtained from breast tumor tissue. The chain joins TRBV7-9 to TRBJ2-1, with TRBD2 identical over 8 bases. This TCR was sampled from a female donor with breast cancer. Some clones in this sample may be carry-over from other donors' samples. The CDR3 DNA follows: TGTGCCAGCAGCCCCCGGAGCGGGAGTAGCTATGAGCAGTTCTTC. Translation gives CASSPRSGSSYEQFF.